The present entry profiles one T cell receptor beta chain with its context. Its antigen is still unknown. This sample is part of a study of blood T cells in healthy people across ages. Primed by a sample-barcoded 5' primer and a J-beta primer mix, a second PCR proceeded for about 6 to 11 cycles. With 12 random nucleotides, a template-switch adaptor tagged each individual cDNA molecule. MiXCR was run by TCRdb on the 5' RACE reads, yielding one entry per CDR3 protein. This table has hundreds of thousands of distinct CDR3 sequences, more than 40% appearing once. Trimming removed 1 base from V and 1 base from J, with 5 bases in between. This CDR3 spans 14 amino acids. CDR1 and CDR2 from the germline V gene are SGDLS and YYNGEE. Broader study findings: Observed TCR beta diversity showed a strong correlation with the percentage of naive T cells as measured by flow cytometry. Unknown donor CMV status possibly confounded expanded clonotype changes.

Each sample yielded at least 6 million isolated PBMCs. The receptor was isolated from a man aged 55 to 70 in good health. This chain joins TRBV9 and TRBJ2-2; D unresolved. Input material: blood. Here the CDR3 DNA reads TGTGCCAGCAGCGTAACTGTGAACACCGGGGAGCTGTTTTTT. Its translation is CASSVTVNTGELFF.